This T cell receptor beta chain was documented in a study of blood T cell repertoires in COVID-19. Whole-study context: Acute-phase and convalescent COVID-19 samples originated in the United States, Italy and Spain.

As handled by the study authors: From reference gene primer amplification, estimates of nucleated cell counts were derived. Here immunoSEQ multiplex PCR was the method, and the copy in TCRdb shows in-frame clones only, minus some. V and J calls and clone size are as listed in that table; D and trimming were resolved from the DNA. The table lists 150,000 to 200,000 clones, around 86% of them singletons. Cohorts were determined from participant-reported clinical history. Germline V gene sequence: CDR1 SNHLY, CDR2 FYNNEI. Trimming at V came to 4 bases and at J to 13 bases, leaving 6 bases not matched to a gene. CDR3 size: 11 residues.

J is TRBJ2-7 and V is TRBV2; 8 bases map to TRBD1. This TCR derives from a woman aged 25 to 39 who had recovered from COVID-19. The sample comprised PBMCs or T cells enriched from blood (not recorded which). CDR3 protein: CASSAVQGGYF. CDR3 bases: TGTGCCAGCAGTGCGGTACAGGGGGGATACTTC.